This is a list of T cell receptor beta chains from one sample in a study of long-term antiretroviral therapy in people with HIV. TCRdb's table, derived via immunoSEQ multiplex PCR, lists solely in-frame clones and lacks some. The data show some 28,000 clones, with approximately 80% seen just once and 5.5% to 8% held by the top ten. Here the sequenced sample was unsorted PBMCs, taken 0.3 years after starting antiretroviral therapy. All receptors come from a man between 35 and 55 years old with HIV. CDR3s include the opening cysteine and the closing phenylalanine or tryptophan. Fields, in order: V gene, J gene, D gene, clone size, CDR3 protein, CDR3 DNA. D genes are given only for firm matches. Size values are once, few and many counts, or a class for expanded clones, and some rows have none.

v_gene: TRBV6-5
j_gene: TRBJ1-2
d_gene: TRBD1
abundance: .
CDR3aa: CASSISGQSYGYTF
CDR3nt: TGTGCCAGCTCTATATCGGGACAGAGCTATGGCTACACCTTC

v_gene: TRBV27
j_gene: TRBJ1-5
d_gene: .
abundance: .
CDR3aa: CASSVRGASNQPQHF
CDR3nt: TGTGCCAGCAGTGTACGGGGGGCTAGCAATCAGCCCCAGCATTTT

v_gene: TRBV2
j_gene: TRBJ2-5
d_gene: TRBD2
abundance: .
CDR3aa: CASSGERASGIQTQYF
CDR3nt: TGTGCCAGCAGTGGGGAGCGGGCTAGCGGGATTCAGACCCAGTACTTC

v_gene: TRBV29-1
j_gene: TRBJ2-1
d_gene: .
abundance: once
CDR3aa: CSVEGRVGRYNEQFF
CDR3nt: TGCAGCGTTGAAGGGCGGGTCGGTCGCTACAATGAGCAGTTCTTC

v_gene: TRBV7-6
j_gene: TRBJ2-7
d_gene: TRBD1
abundance: few
CDR3aa: CASSARTGGYEQYF
CDR3nt: TGTGCCAGCAGCGCCCGGACAGGGGGGTACGAGCAGTACTTC

v_gene: TRBV19
j_gene: TRBJ2-3
d_gene: TRBD2
abundance: .
CDR3aa: CASSKSSGGKGDTQYF
CDR3nt: TGTGCCAGTAGTAAATCTAGCGGGGGAAAAGGAGATACGCAGTATTTT

v_gene: TRBV28
j_gene: TRBJ2-5
d_gene: TRBD1
abundance: .
CDR3aa: CASSSGDRDRETQYF
CDR3nt: TGTGCCAGCAGCTCGGGGGACAGGGACAGAGAGACCCAGTACTTC

v_gene: TRBV7-2
j_gene: TRBJ2-3
d_gene: .
abundance: .
CDR3aa: CASRLQGRTDTQYF
CDR3nt: TGTGCCAGCAGACTACAGGGTCGCACAGATACGCAGTATTTT

v_gene: TRBV5-1
j_gene: TRBJ2-5
d_gene: TRBD1
abundance: .
CDR3aa: CASSADPGGQTQYF
CDR3nt: TGCGCCAGCAGCGCAGATCCAGGGGGCCAGACCCAGTACTTC

v_gene: TRBV4-3
j_gene: TRBJ2-5
d_gene: .
abundance: .
CDR3aa: CASSQDIGTGGATQYF
CDR3nt: TGCGCCAGCAGCCAAGATATCGGGACTGGAGGTGCGACCCAGTACTTC

v_gene: TRBV2
j_gene: TRBJ2-1
d_gene: TRBD2
abundance: .
CDR3aa: CASLETSWTSRSYNEQFF
CDR3nt: TGTGCCAGCTTGGAGACTAGCTGGACCTCCAGGTCCTACAATGAGCAGTTCTTC

v_gene: TRBV19
j_gene: TRBJ1-3
d_gene: .
abundance: .
CDR3aa: CASMAYGTSRRTTIYF
CDR3nt: TGTGCCAGTATGGCTTACGGGACGTCAAGGCGGACCACCATATATTTT

v_gene: TRBV11-2
j_gene: TRBJ2-7
d_gene: .
abundance: .
CDR3aa: CASWGSTEQYF
CDR3nt: TGTGCCAGCTGGGGCTCCACCGAGCAGTACTTC

v_gene: TRBV7-2
j_gene: TRBJ2-7
d_gene: .
abundance: .
CDR3aa: CASSVTGSSYEQYF
CDR3nt: TGTGCCAGCAGTGTCACAGGTAGCTCCTACGAGCAGTACTTC

v_gene: TRBV7-9
j_gene: TRBJ2-4
d_gene: .
abundance: .
CDR3aa: CASSFPGGASLAKNIQYF
CDR3nt: TGTGCCAGCAGCTTCCCCGGAGGGGCCTCCTTAGCCAAAAACATTCAGTACTTC

v_gene: TRBV9
j_gene: TRBJ2-7
d_gene: .
abundance: .
CDR3aa: CASSPLMSPSHEQYF
CDR3nt: TGTGCCAGCAGCCCCCTCATGTCACCCAGCCACGAGCAGTACTTC

v_gene: TRBV12-5
j_gene: TRBJ2-3
d_gene: TRBD2
abundance: once
CDR3aa: CASGPGLVSDTQYF
CDR3nt: TGTGCTAGTGGTCCGGGACTAGTTTCAGATACGCAGTATTTT

v_gene: TRBV5-5
j_gene: TRBJ1-2
d_gene: .
abundance: .
CDR3aa: CASTTGTAINYGYTF
CDR3nt: TGTGCCAGCACCACGGGGACGGCTATAAACTATGGCTACACCTTC

v_gene: TRBV7-9
j_gene: TRBJ1-1
d_gene: .
abundance: .
CDR3aa: CASSPWGRASMNTEAFF
CDR3nt: TGTGCCAGCAGCCCCTGGGGAAGAGCTAGTATGAACACTGAAGCTTTCTTT